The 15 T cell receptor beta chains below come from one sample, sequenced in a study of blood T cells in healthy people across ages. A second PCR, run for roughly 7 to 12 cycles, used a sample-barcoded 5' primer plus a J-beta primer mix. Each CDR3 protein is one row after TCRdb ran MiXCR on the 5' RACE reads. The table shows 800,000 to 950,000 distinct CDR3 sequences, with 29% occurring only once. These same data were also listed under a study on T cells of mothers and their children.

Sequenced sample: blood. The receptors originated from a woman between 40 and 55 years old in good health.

Written as DNA, the CDR3 is TGCAGCGTTAAGCCCTCGGGTAATGAGCAGTTCTTC. This translates into CSVKPSGNEQFF. This chain connects TRBV29-1 to TRBJ2-1; D remains ambiguous. From germline, CDR1 is SQVTM and CDR2 ANQGSEA. V was clipped by 5 bases and J by 7 bases, with 12 bases between them. The CDR3 has 12 residues.

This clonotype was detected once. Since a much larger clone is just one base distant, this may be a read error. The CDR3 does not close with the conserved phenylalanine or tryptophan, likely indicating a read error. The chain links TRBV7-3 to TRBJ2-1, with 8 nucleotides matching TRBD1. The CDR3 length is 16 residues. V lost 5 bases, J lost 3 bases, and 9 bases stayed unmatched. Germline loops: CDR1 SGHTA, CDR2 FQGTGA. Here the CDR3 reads CASSDQGARGYNEQFV. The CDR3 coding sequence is TGTGCCAGCAGCGACCAGGGGGCGCGGGGCTACAATGAGCAGTTCGTC.

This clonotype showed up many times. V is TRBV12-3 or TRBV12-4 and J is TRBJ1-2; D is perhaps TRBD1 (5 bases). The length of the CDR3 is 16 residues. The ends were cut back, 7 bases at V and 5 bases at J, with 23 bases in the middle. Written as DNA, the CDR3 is TGTGCCAGCACCAAAAGGGTGGGGCCTCTTAGATATGGCTACACCTTC. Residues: CASTKRVGPLRYGYTF.

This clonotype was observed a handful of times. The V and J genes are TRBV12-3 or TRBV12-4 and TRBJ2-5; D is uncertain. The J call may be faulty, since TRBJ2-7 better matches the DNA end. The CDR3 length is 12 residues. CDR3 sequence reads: CASSPQHYEQYF. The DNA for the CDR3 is TGTGCCAGCAGCCCCCAGCACTACGAGCAGTACTTC.

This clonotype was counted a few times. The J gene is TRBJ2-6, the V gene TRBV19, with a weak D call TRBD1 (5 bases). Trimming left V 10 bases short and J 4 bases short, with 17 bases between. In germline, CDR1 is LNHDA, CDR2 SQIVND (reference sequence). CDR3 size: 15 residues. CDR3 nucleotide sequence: TGTGCCACCTCACCGCAGGGTTCCGGGGCCAACGTCCTGACTTTC. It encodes CATSPQGSGANVLTF.

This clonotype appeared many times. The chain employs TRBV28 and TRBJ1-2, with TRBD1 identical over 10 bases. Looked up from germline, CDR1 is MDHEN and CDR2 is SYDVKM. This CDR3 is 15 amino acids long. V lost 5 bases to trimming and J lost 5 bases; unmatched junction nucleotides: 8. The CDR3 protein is CASSQNLGQGYGYTF. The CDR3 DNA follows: TGTGCCAGCAGTCAAAACTTGGGACAGGGGTATGGCTACACCTTC.

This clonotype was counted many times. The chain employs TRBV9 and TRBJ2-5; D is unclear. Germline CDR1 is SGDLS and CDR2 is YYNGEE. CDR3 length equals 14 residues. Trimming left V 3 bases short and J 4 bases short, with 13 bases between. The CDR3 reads CASSAAGISETQYF. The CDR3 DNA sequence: TGTGCCAGCAGCGCCGCAGGAATTTCAGAGACCCAGTACTTC.

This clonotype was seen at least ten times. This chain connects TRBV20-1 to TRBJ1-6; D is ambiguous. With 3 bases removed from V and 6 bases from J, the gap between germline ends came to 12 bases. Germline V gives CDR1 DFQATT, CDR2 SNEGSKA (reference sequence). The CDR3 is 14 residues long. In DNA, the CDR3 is TGCAGTGCTAGTGTAGCGGGTGGTAATTCACCCCTCCACTTT. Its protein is CSASVAGGNSPLHF.

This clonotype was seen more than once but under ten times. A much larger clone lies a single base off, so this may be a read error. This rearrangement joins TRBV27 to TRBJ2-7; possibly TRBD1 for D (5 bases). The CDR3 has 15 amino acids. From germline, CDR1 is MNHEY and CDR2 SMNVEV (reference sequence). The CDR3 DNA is TGTGCCGGCAGTTCTCTGGCAGGGCGATCCTACGAGCAGTACTTC. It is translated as CAGSSLAGRSYEQYF.

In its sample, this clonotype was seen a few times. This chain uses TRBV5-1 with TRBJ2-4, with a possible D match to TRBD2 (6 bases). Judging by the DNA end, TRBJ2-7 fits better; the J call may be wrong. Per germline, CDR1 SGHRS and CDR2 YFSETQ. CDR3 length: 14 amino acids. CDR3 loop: CASSLDGRDYEQYF. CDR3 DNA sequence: TGCGCCAGCAGCTTGGATGGGCGGGACTACGAGCAGTACTTC.

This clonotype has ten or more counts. The CDR3, as DNA: TGTGCCAGCAGTACCGTGGGACAGAGAGGGTACGAGCAGTACTTC. Encoded protein: CASSTVGQRGYEQYF. The chain recombines TRBV28 with TRBJ2-7, with 7 bases identical to TRBD1. Germline loops: CDR1 MDHEN, CDR2 SYDVKM. CDR3 length equals 15 residues. The V and J ends lost 5 bases and 4 bases, in that order; junction bases with no gene match: 11.

Here the CDR3 reads CASSVPMGQGYTGELFF. As DNA, the CDR3 is TGTGCCAGCAGCGTACCCATGGGACAGGGGTACACCGGGGAGCTGTTTTTT. The V and J genes are TRBV9 and TRBJ2-2, with 10 bases aligning to TRBD1. This CDR3 contains 17 residues. With 1 base clipped from V and 3 bases from J, the junction kept 6 bases outside the gene matches. Germline assignment: CDR1 SGDLS and CDR2 YYNGEE.

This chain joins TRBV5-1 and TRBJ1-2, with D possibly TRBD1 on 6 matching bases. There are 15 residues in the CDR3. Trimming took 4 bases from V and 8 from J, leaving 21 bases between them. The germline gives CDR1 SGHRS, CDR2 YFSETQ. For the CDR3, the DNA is TGCGCCAGCAGCCCGGGGGCAGCTTCTATGGAGGGCTACACCTTC. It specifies CASSPGAASMEGYTF.

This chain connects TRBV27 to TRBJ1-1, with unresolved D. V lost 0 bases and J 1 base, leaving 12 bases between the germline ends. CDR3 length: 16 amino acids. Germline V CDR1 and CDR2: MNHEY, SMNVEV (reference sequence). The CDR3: CASSLSSGIGNTEAFF. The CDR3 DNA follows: TGTGCCAGCAGTTTATCGTCGGGAATTGGGAACACTGAAGCTTTCTTT.

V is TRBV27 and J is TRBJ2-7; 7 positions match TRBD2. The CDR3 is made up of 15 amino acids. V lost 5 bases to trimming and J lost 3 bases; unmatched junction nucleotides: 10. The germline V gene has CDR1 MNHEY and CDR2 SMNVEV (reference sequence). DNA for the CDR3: TGTGCCAGCAGTCGCACTAGCGCAAGTTTCTACGAGCAGTACTTC. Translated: CASSRTSASFYEQYF.